This TCR beta chain came from a study of glioma-infiltrating T cells after dendritic cell vaccination. Germline V gene lookup returns CDR1 SNHLY and CDR2 FYNNEI. V lost 7 bases to trimming and J lost 0 bases, with 11 bases between them. The CDR3 contains 14 residues. The immunoSEQ assay amplified TCRB CDR3 from up to about 2 ug DNA. Assay used: immunoSEQ multiplex PCR; TCRdb lists only in-frame clones, some missing. This table has some 87,000 clones, about 85% appearing once. J is TRBJ2-3 and V is TRBV2; D call uncertain. The sequence was collected from a human donor with glioblastoma. This specimen was blood, taken before dendritic cell vaccination. CDR3 sequence reads: CASTLVRSTDTQYF. The DNA of the CDR3 is TGTGCCAGCACTCTCGTCCGGAGCACAGATACGCAGTATTTT.